This T cell receptor (beta chain) was identified during a study of cytomegalovirus exposure and HLA in healthy donors. Whole-study context: Drawn from HLA-typed donors, about 82 million unique TCRs were held in an early data release.

General observations from the study: There were some public TCRs occurring in many donors, but most TCR sequences were rare. Using a false discovery rate of 0.05, a later analysis showed that roughly 16,000 TCR beta sequences were associated with HLA alleles. In a later analysis, a missense DCLRE1C variant was linked to TCR beta V- and J-gene trimming.

Both 60 Vbeta primers and 13 Jbeta primers went into the PCR. Generated by immunoSEQ multiplex PCR, the TCRdb table keeps only in-frame clones and is missing some. Of just over 150,000 clones in the sample, roughly 84% were seen once. The CDR3 is made up of 13 amino acids. Remarks on this clone: The antigen remains undetermined.

The sample comprised PBMCs. V usage is TRBV21-1 and J usage is TRBJ1-1; the table's D call of TRBD1 was not tested on the DNA. TRBV21-1 is classified as a pseudogene. The origin of this receptor is a man between 45 and 60 years old in good health and CMV-seropositive. CDR3 amino acids: CASTRGRNTEAFF. CDR3 bases: TGTGCCAGCACCAGGGGGAGAAACACTGAAGCTTTCTTT.